These T cell receptor beta chains were read from a single sample in a study of blood T cell repertoires in COVID-19. Sequencing was performed with immunoSEQ multiplex PCR; in TCRdb, only in-frame clones are kept and a portion is missing. The sample lists tens of thousands of clones; over 80% were seen once. Sequencing was done on a sample of peripheral blood. The receptors here all came from a middle-aged man with active COVID-19. Both conserved end residues are part of each CDR3. D genes are given only for firm matches. Expanded clones are given a class, and other clones once, few, many or no size at all.

abundance	v_gene	j_gene	d_gene	CDR3aa	CDR3nt
-	TRBV4-2	TRBJ1-2	-	CASSRPGQGGGYTF	TGTGCCAGCAGCCGCCCGGGACAAGGAGGTGGCTACACCTTC
-	TRBV15	TRBJ2-1	TRBD2	CATSGGLAYNEQFF	TGTGCCACCAGCGGTGGACTAGCGTACAATGAGCAGTTCTTC
-	TRBV9	TRBJ2-1	TRBD2	CASSVGTSGRKYNEQFF	TGTGCCAGCAGCGTAGGGACTAGCGGGAGGAAATACAATGAGCAGTTCTTC
-	TRBV11-1	TRBJ2-1	TRBD2	CASSLESGLAGVSQFF	TGTGCCAGCAGCTTAGAGTCGGGGCTAGCGGGAGTGTCGCAGTTCTTC
-	TRBV9	TRBJ2-1	TRBD1	CASSVLGQGGEQFF	TGTGCCAGCAGCGTTCTTGGACAGGGCGGTGAGCAGTTCTTC
-	TRBV18	TRBJ2-7	-	CASSPPAGSSYEQYF	TGTGCCAGCTCACCACCCGCGGGAAGCTCCTACGAGCAGTACTTC
-	TRBV24-1	TRBJ1-5	TRBD1	CATSDKAGGGYQPQHF	TGTGCCACCAGTGATAAGGCAGGGGGAGGATATCAGCCCCAGCATTTT
-	TRBV6-2/TRBV6-3	TRBJ1-5	-	CASSYADIRQPQHF	TGTGCCAGCAGTTACGCGGACATCAGGCAGCCCCAGCATTTT
-	TRBV6-2/TRBV6-3	TRBJ2-2	-	CASSFSHLPIRNAELFF	TGTGCCAGCAGTTTTAGTCACCTCCCCATAAGAAACGCCGAGCTGTTTTTT
-	TRBV27	TRBJ2-1	-	CASTASRLPHNEQFF	TGTGCCAGCACCGCCTCCAGGCTCCCGCACAATGAGCAGTTCTTC
-	TRBV11-2	TRBJ1-6	TRBD1	CASRTTTGTHNSPLHF	TGTGCCAGCAGAACTACGACAGGGACACATAATTCACCCCTCCACTTT
-	TRBV2	TRBJ2-5	TRBD1	CASSRQGIERFETQYF	TGTGCCAGCAGCCGACAGGGTATCGAGCGGTTCGAGACCCAGTACTTC
-	TRBV3-1/TRBV3-2	TRBJ1-2	-	CASSQGPSGYGYTF	TGTGCCAGCAGCCAAGGCCCCTCAGGCTATGGCTACACCTTC
-	TRBV18	TRBJ2-5	-	CASSPLDRQETQYF	TGTGCCAGCTCACCATTGGACAGACAAGAGACCCAGTACTTC
-	TRBV3-1/TRBV3-2	TRBJ1-1	-	CASSQAGQSRNAEAFF	TGTGCCAGCAGCCAAGCAGGACAGAGTAGAAACGCTGAAGCTTTCTTT
-	TRBV28	TRBJ2-2	-	CASSLGSTNTGELFF	TGTGCCAGCAGTTTAGGTAGCACGAACACCGGGGAGCTGTTTTTT
-	TRBV27	TRBJ1-4	TRBD1	CASRTQGAVREKLFF	TGTGCCAGCAGGACACAGGGGGCAGTGCGCGAAAAACTGTTTTTT
-	TRBV19	TRBJ1-3	-	CASSLELERNTIYF	TGTGCCAGTAGTCTGGAGCTAGAGAGAAACACCATATATTTT
-	TRBV27	TRBJ2-7	-	CASSFLGGYEQYF	TGTGCCAGCAGTTTTCTCGGGGGCTACGAGCAGTACTTC
once	TRBV19	TRBJ2-1	-	CASSIGWSSYNEQFF	TGTGCCAGTAGTATAGGCTGGAGCTCCTACAATGAGCAGTTCTTC
-	TRBV4-2	TRBJ2-1	-	CASSQTGLLLNNEQFF	TGTGCCAGCAGCCAAACTGGACTGCTCCTAAACAATGAGCAGTTCTTC
-	TRBV7-9	TRBJ2-3	-	CASSLSENLKDTQYF	TGTGCCAGCAGCTTGTCCGAAAACTTGAAAGATACGCAGTATTTT
-	TRBV24-1	TRBJ1-5	TRBD1	CATSEGQGAGANQPQHF	TGTGCCACCAGTGAAGGACAGGGGGCAGGGGCGAATCAGCCCCAGCATTTT
-	TRBV27	TRBJ1-1	TRBD1	CASSLWDRGRGAEAFF	TGTGCCAGCAGTTTATGGGACAGGGGACGAGGGGCTGAAGCTTTCTTT
-	TRBV9	TRBJ2-2	-	CASSDGPTNTGELFF	TGTGCCAGCAGCGACGGTCCTACGAACACCGGGGAGCTGTTTTTT
-	TRBV9	TRBJ2-7	-	CASSVADTLGKEQYF	TGTGCCAGCAGCGTAGCGGATACCCTCGGGAAGGAGCAGTACTTC
-	TRBV18	TRBJ2-1	-	CASSLIGGGNNEQFF	TGTGCCAGCTCTTTGATAGGGGGCGGGAACAATGAGCAGTTCTTC
-	TRBV6-5	TRBJ1-5	-	CASRPTVGSNQPQHF	TGTGCCAGCAGACCGACAGTTGGGAGCAATCAGCCCCAGCATTTT
-	TRBV28	TRBJ2-3	TRBD2	CASSNIREVWSQYF	TGTGCCAGCAGTAACATCCGGGAGGTTTGGTCGCAGTATTTT
-	TRBV28	TRBJ2-7	TRBD2	CASSSETSGTTYEQYF	TGTGCCAGCAGTTCCGAGACTAGCGGGACAACCTACGAGCAGTACTTC
-	TRBV5-1	TRBJ2-3	-	CASSLTGRDTQYF	TGCGCCAGCAGCTTAACAGGCAGGGATACGCAGTATTTT
-	TRBV19	TRBJ2-3	TRBD2	CASSSTSGGRDTQYF	TGTGCCAGTAGTTCCACTAGCGGGGGTCGTGATACGCAGTATTTT
-	TRBV5-1	TRBJ1-1	-	CASSVGFSGGTEAFF	TGCGCCAGCAGCGTAGGGTTCAGCGGGGGCACTGAAGCTTTCTTT
-	TRBV29-1	TRBJ2-7	TRBD1	CSALIGTGAYEQYF	TGCAGCGCCTTGATCGGGACAGGGGCCTACGAGCAGTACTTC
-	TRBV28	TRBJ1-1	-	CATYRYEAFF	TGTGCCACCTACCGGTATGAAGCTTTCTTT
-	TRBV5-1	TRBJ2-3	TRBD2	CASSRPASGRTDTQYF	TGCGCCAGCAGCCGCCCGGCTAGCGGGAGGACAGATACGCAGTATTTT
once	TRBV10-2	TRBJ2-1	TRBD2	CASSESLAGGRRNEQFF	TGCGCCAGCAGTGAGTCCCTAGCGGGAGGGAGGAGAAATGAGCAGTTCTTC
-	TRBV3-1/TRBV3-2	TRBJ2-3	-	CASSQDRKRQYF	TGTGCCAGCAGCCAAGATCGAAAGCGGCAGTATTTT
-	TRBV5-1	TRBJ2-3	-	CASSSGVADTQYF	TGCGCCAGCAGCTCGGGGGTCGCAGATACGCAGTATTTT
once	TRBV5-1	TRBJ2-7	TRBD2	CASSLLAGGSEQYF	TGCGCCAGCAGCTTGCTAGCGGGAGGTTCCGAGCAGTACTTC
once	TRBV10-3	TRBJ1-3	-	CAISESVRIYF	TGTGCCATCAGTGAGTCGGTGAGAATATATTTT
-	TRBV9	TRBJ1-4	TRBD1	CASSVEGTGREKLFF	TGTGCCAGCAGCGTAGAAGGGACAGGGCGGGAAAAACTGTTTTTT
few	TRBV11-2	TRBJ2-7	-	CASSLGFPSSYEQYF	TGTGCCAGCAGCTTAGGTTTCCCATCCAGCTACGAGCAGTACTTC
-	TRBV6-6	TRBJ2-1	-	CASGALTYNEQFF	TGTGCCAGCGGGGCTTTAACCTACAATGAGCAGTTCTTC
-	TRBV29-1	TRBJ1-2	-	CSVSWLAEFSSNYGYTF	TGCAGCGTTTCATGGTTGGCAGAATTCTCCAGTAACTATGGCTACACCTTC
few	TRBV28	TRBJ1-5	TRBD1	CASSRGDRDNQPQHF	TGTGCCAGCAGTAGGGGGGACAGGGACAATCAGCCCCAGCATTTT
few	TRBV13	TRBJ2-7	-	CASSPRVGSYEQYF	TGTGCCAGCAGCCCCAGGGTGGGATCCTACGAGCAGTACTTC
few	TRBV2	TRBJ1-1	-	CASSLAGGIGTEAFF	TGTGCCAGCAGTCTTGCGGGGGGGATAGGCACTGAAGCTTTCTTT
-	TRBV7-2	TRBJ1-5	TRBD1	CASSLAGGQKYSNQPQHF	TGTGCCAGCAGCTTAGCGGGGGGACAGAAGTATAGCAATCAGCCCCAGCATTTT
-	TRBV11-3	TRBJ2-5	-	CASSLSGAQETQYF	TGTGCCAGCAGCTTATCAGGGGCCCAAGAGACCCAGTACTTC
-	TRBV4-2	TRBJ1-1	TRBD1	CASSQDQGAMTEAFF	TGTGCCAGCAGCCAAGACCAGGGGGCGATGACTGAAGCTTTCTTT
-	TRBV4-2	TRBJ1-2	-	CASSQGTVIYGYTF	TGTGCCAGCAGCCAAGGGACAGTCATCTATGGCTACACCTTC
-	TRBV6-5	TRBJ2-7	-	CASKVLTGAADEQYF	TGTGCCAGCAAGGTTTTAACGGGAGCCGCGGACGAGCAGTACTTC
-	TRBV4-3	TRBJ2-1	TRBD1	CASSHDRANEQFF	TGCGCCAGCAGCCACGACAGGGCCAATGAGCAGTTCTTC
-	TRBV7-8	TRBJ2-1	TRBD1	CASRRTGSSYNEQFF	TGTGCCAGCAGACGGACAGGGAGCTCCTACAATGAGCAGTTCTTC
-	TRBV29-1	TRBJ2-1	TRBD2	CSVGASGMREQFF	TGCAGCGTTGGGGCTAGCGGGATGCGGGAGCAGTTCTTC
once	TRBV6-5	TRBJ1-6	-	CASRERDNSPLHF	TGTGCCAGCAGAGAGAGGGATAATTCACCCCTCCACTTT
-	TRBV4-3	TRBJ2-3	-	CASSQARASTDTQYF	TGCGCCAGCAGCCAAGCCCGTGCGAGCACAGATACGCAGTATTTT
-	TRBV28	TRBJ1-6	TRBD1	CASSQALTGVSPLHF	TGTGCCAGCAGTCAAGCATTAACAGGGGTTTCACCCCTCCACTTT